This T cell receptor beta chain originates from a study of early T cells in non-severe SARS-CoV-2 infection. TCRdb reprocessed the 5' RACE reads via MiXCR and lists one record per CDR3 protein. The sample contains tens of thousands of distinct CDR3 sequences, around 10% of which appear only once. The CDR3 runs 14 residues. Germline CDR1 reads SQVTM; CDR2 reads ANQGSEA. The V and J ends lost 3 bases and 1 base respectively, with 12 bases between them. This receptor was identified in an adult who was a healthcare worker with PCR-confirmed SARS-CoV-2 infection or an uninfected control (not recorded which). Sequenced material: whole blood. V gene TRBV29-1 combines with J gene TRBJ1-2; no clear D. The CDR3 loop is CSVEYQQSNYGYTF. The CDR3 DNA reads TGCAGCGTTGAGTATCAGCAAAGTAACTATGGCTACACCTTC.